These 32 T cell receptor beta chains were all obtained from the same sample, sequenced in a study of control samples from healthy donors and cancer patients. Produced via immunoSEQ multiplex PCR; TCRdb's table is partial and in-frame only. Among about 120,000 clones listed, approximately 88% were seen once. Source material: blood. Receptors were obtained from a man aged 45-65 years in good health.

CDR3 bases: TGTGCTAGTGCCCAAGGGCCCACTGAAGCTTTCTTT. It is translated as CASAQGPTEAFF. The chain uses TRBV12-5 and TRBJ1-1; D is unresolved. V lost 7 bases and J lost 4, with 10 bases in between. Germline CDR1 and CDR2: LGHNT and FRNRAP. This CDR3 contains 12 residues.

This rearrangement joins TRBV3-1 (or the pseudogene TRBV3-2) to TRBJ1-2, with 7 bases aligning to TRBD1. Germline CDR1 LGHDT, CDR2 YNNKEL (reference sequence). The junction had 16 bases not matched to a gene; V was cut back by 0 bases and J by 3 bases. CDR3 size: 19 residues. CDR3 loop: CASSQDKRAGGGFDYGYTF. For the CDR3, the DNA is TGTGCCAGCAGCCAAGATAAGAGGGCAGGGGGTGGATTCGACTATGGCTACACCTTC.

In DNA form, the CDR3 reads TGCAGCGTTGAAGATTGGGGGGGACAGACGTCGAACACCGGGGAGCTGTTTTTT. Protein product: CSVEDWGGQTSNTGELFF. This sequence joins TRBV29-1 and TRBJ2-2; D possibly matches TRBD1 or TRBD2 (7 bases each). The germline gives CDR1 SQVTM, CDR2 ANQGSEA. There are 18 residues in the CDR3. The ends were cut back, 0 bases at V and 0 bases at J, with 17 bases in the middle.

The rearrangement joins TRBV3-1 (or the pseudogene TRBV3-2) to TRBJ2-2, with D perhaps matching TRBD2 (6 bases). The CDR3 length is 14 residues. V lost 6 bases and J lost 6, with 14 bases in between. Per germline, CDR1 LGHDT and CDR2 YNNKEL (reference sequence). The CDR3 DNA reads TGTGCCAGCAGGGCGGGACCTACGTCCGGGGAGCTGTTTTTT. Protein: CASRAGPTSGELFF.

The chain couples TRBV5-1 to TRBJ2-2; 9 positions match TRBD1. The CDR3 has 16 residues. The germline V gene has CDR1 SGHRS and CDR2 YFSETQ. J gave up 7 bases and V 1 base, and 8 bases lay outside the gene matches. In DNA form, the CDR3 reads TGCGCCAGCAGCTTGCTAGGGACAGGGTATGGCGGGGAGCTGTTTTTT. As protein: CASSLLGTGYGGELFF.

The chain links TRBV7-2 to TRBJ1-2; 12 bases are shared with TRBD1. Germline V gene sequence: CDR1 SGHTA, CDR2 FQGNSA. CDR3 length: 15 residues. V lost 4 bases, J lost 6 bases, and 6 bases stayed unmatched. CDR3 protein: CASSSPGQGANGYTF. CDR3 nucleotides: TGTGCCAGCAGCTCCCCGGGACAGGGGGCGAATGGCTACACCTTC.

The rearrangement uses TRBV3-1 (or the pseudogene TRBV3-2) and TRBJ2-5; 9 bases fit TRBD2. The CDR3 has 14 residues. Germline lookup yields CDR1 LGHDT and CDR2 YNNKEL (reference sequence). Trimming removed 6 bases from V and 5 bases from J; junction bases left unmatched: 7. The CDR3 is CASRPGLASETQYF. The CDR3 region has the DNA TGTGCCAGCAGGCCTGGACTAGCGAGCGAGACCCAGTACTTC.

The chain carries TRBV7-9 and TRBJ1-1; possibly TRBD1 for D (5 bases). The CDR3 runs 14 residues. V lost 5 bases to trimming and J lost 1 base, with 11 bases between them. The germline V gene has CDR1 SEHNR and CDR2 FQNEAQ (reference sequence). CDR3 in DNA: TGTGCCAGCAGCCCCAGGGAGGAGAACACTGAAGCTTTCTTT. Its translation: CASSPREENTEAFF.

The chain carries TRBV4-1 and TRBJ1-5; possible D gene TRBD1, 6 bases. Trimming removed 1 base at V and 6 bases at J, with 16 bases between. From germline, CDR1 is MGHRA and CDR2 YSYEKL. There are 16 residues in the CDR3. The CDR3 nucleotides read TGCGCCAGCAGCCAAGTGGGCCGGGGGCGAGGTCAGCCCCAGCATTTT. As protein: CASSQVGRGRGQPQHF.

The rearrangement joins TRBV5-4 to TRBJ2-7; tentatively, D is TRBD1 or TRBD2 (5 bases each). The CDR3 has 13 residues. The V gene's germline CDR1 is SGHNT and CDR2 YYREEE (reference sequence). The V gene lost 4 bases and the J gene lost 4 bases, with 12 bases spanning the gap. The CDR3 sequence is CASSPGTEYEQYF. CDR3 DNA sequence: TGTGCCAGCAGCCCAGGGACGGAGTACGAGCAGTACTTC. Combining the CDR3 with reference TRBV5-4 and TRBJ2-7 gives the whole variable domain ETGVTQSPTHLIKTRGQQVTLRCSSQSGHNTVSWYQQALGQGPQFIFQYYREEENGRGNFPPRFSGLQFPNYSSELNVNALELDDSALYLCASSPGTEYEQYFGPGTRLTVT.

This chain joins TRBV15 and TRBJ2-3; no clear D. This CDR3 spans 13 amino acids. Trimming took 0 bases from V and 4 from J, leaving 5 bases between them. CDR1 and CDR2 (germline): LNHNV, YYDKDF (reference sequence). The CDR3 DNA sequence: TGTGCCACCAGCAGAGATCAGGCAGATACGCAGTATTTT. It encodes CATSRDQADTQYF. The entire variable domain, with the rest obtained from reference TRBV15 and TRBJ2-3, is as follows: DAMVIQNPRYQVTQFGKPVTLSCSQTLNHNVMYWYQQKSSQAPKLLFHYYDKDFNNEADTPDNFQSRRPNTSFCFLDIRSPGLGDTAMYLCATSRDQADTQYFGPGTRLTVL.

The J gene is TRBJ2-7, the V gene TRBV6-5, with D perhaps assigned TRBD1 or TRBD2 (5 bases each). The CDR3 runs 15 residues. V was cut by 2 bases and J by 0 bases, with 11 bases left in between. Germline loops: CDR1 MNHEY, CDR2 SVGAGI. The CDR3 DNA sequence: TGTGCCAGCAGTTACGCCCCAGGGAGCTCCTACGAGCAGTACTTC. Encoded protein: CASSYAPGSSYEQYF.

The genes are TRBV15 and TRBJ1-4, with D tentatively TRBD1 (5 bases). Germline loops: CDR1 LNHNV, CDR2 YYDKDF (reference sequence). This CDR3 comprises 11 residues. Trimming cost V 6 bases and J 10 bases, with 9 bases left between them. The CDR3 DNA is TGTGCCACCAGGGGGGACGGAAAACTGTTTTTT. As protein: CATRGDGKLFF.

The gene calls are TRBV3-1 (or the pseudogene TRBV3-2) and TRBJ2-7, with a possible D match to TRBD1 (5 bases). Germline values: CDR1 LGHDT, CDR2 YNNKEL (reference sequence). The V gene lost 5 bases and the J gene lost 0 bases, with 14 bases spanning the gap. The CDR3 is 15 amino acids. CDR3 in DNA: TGTGCCAGCAGCAACAGCGACAGTCTCTCCTACGAGCAGTACTTC. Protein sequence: CASSNSDSLSYEQYF.

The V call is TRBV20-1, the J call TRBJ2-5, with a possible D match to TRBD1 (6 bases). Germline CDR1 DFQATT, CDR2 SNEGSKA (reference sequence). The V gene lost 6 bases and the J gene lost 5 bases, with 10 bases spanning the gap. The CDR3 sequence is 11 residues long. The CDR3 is CSANRAETQYF. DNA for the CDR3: TGCAGTGCAAACAGGGCGGAGACCCAGTACTTC.

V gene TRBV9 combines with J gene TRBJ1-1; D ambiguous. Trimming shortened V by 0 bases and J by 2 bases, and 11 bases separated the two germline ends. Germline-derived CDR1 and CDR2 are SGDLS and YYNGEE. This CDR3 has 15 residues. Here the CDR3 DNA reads TGTGCCAGCAGCGTAGGAGGGAGCACAAACACTGAAGCTTTCTTT. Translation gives CASSVGGSTNTEAFF.

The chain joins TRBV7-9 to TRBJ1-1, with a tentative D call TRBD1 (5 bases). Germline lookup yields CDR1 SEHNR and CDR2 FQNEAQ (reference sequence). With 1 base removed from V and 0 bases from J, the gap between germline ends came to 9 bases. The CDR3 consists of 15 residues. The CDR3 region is CASSLGGSMNTEAFF. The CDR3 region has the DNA TGTGCCAGCAGCTTAGGGGGCAGCATGAACACTGAAGCTTTCTTT.

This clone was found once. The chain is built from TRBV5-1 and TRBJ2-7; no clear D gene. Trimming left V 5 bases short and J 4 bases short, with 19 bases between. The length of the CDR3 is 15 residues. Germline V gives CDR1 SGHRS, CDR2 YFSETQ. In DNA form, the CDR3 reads TGCGCCAGCAGTTCCACTCTCCTAGGACGGTACGAGCAGTACTTC. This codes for CASSSTLLGRYEQYF. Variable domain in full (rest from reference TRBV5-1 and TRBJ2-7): KAGVTQTPRYLIKTRGQQVTLSCSPISGHRSVSWYQQTPGQGLQFLFEYFSETQRNKGNFPGRFSGRQFSNSRSEMNVSTLELGDSALYLCASSSTLLGRYEQYFGPGTRLTVT.

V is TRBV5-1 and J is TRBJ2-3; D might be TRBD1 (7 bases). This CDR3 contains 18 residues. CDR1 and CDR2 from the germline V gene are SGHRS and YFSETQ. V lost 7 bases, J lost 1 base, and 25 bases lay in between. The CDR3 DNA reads TGCGCCAGCCGGACTAAACTGCAAAGGGACAGCCGCACAGATACGCAGTATTTT. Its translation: CASRTKLQRDSRTDTQYF.

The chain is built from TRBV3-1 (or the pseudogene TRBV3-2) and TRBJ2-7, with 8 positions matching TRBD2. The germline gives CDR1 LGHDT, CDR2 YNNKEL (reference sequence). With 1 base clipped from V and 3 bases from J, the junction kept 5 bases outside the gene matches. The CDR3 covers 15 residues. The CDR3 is CASSQVSRGVYEQYF. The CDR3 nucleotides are TGTGCCAGCAGCCAAGTATCGCGGGGGGTCTACGAGCAGTACTTC.

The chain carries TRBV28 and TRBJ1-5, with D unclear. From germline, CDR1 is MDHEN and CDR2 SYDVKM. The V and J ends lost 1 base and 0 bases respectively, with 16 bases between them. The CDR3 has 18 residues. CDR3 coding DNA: TGTGCCAGCAGTTTATCCCCTTTCCGGACGGATAGCAATCAGCCCCAGCATTTT. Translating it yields CASSLSPFRTDSNQPQHF.

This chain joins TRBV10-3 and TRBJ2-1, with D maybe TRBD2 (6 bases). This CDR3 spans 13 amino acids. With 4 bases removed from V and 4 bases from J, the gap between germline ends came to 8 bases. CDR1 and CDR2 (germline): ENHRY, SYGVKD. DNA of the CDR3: TGTGCCATCAGTGGCGGGATGTACAATGAGCAGTTCTTC. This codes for CAISGGMYNEQFF.

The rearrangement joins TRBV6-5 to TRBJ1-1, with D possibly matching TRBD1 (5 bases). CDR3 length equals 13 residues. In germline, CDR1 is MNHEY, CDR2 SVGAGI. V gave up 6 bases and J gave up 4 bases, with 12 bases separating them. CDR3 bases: TGTGCCAGCAGCACCGGGGGATTCACTGAAGCTTTCTTT. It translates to CASSTGGFTEAFF.

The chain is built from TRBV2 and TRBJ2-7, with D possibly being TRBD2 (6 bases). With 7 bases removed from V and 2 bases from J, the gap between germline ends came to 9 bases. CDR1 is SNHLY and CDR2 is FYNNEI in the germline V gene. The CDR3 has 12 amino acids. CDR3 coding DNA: TGTGCCAGCATTGCGGGGACCTACGAGCAGTACTTC. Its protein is CASIAGTYEQYF.

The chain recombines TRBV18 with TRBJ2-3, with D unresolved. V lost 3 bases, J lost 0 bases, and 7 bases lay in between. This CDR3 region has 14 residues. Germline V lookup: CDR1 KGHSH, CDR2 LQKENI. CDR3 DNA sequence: TGTGCCAGCTCACCTCTCCCAAGCACAGATACGCAGTATTTT. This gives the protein CASSPLPSTDTQYF.

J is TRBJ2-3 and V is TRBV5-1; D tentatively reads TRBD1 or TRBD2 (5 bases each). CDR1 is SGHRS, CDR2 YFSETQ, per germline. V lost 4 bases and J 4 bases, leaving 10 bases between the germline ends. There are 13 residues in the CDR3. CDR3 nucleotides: TGCGCCAGCAGCGGGGGTATCGCAGATACGCAGTATTTT. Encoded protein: CASSGGIADTQYF.

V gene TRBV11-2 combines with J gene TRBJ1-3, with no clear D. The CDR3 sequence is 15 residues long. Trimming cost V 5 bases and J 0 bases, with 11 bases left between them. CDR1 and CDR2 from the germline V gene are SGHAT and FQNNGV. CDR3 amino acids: CASSHPAGSGNTIYF. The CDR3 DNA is TGTGCCAGCAGCCATCCGGCAGGCTCTGGAAACACCATATATTTT.

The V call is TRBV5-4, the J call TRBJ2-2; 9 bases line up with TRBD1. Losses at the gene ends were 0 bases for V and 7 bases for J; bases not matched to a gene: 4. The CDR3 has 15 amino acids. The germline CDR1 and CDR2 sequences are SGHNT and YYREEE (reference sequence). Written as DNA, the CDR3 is TGTGCCAGCAGCTTGGACAGGGGGCGTGTCGGGGAGCTGTTTTTT. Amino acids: CASSLDRGRVGELFF.

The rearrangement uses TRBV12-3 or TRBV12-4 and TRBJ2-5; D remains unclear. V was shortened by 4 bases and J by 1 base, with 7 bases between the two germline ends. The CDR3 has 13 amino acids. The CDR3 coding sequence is TGTGCCAGCAGTTCGAGCTTCCAAGAGACCCAGTACTTC. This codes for CASSSSFQETQYF.

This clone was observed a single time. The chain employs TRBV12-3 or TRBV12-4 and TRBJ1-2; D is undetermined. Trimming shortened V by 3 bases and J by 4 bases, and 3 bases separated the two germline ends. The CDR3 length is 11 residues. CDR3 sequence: CASSFGYGYTF. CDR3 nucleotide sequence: TGTGCCAGCAGTTTCGGCTATGGCTACACCTTC.

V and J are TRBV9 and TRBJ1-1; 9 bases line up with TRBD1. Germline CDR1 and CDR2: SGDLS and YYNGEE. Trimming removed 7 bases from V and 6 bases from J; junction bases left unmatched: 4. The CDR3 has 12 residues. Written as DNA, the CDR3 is TGTGCCAGCGGAACAGGGGGCCCTGAAGCTTTCTTT. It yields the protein CASGTGGPEAFF.

In nucleotides, the CDR3 is TGCGCCAGCAGCCAAACAGGGTTGAGTACTTTCTTT. Translation: CASSQTGLSTFF. The genes are TRBV4-1 and TRBJ1-1, with a possible D match to TRBD1 (6 bases). V gave up 2 bases and J gave up 12 bases, with 13 bases separating them. The CDR3 extends over 12 amino acids. CDR1 and CDR2 from the germline V gene are MGHRA and YSYEKL.